This entry describes one TCR beta chain. Its target is unknown. Use of 60 Vbeta and 13 Jbeta primers characterized the PCR. TCRdb keeps only in-frame clones here, not all; method: immunoSEQ multiplex PCR. This sample yields more than 100,000 clones, of which 65% to 80% are seen a single time; around 30% belongs to the top ten. CDR1 is SGHDN and CDR2 is FVKESK in the germline V gene. CDR3 length: 14 residues. Trimming left V 2 bases short and J 4 bases short, with 9 bases between. This sample was taken from a study of cytomegalovirus exposure and HLA in healthy donors. Whole-study findings and limits: The study had only CMV serostatus as immune exposure information. One variant, a missense change in DCLRE1C, was linked in a later analysis to TCR beta V- and J-gene trimming.

The clonotype originates from a man in his sixties in good health and CMV-seropositive. The material sequenced was PBMCs. The V gene is TRBV14, the J gene TRBJ1-5; no clear D. The chain's CDR3 is CASSQSEVNQPQHF. The CDR3 nucleotides read TGTGCCAGCAGCCAAAGTGAGGTAAATCAGCCCCAGCATTTT.